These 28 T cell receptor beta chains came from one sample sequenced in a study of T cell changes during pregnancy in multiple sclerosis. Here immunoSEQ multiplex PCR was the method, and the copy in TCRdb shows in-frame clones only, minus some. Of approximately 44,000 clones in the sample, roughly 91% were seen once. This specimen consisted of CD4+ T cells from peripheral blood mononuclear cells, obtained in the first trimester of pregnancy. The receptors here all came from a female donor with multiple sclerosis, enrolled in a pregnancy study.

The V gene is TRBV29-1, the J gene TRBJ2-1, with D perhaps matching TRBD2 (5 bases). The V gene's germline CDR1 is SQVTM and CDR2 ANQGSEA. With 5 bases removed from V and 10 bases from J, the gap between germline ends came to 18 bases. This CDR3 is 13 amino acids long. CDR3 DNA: TGCAGCGTTAACGCGCGCGCGGGCGGCGAGCAGTTCTTC. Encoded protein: CSVNARAGGEQFF.

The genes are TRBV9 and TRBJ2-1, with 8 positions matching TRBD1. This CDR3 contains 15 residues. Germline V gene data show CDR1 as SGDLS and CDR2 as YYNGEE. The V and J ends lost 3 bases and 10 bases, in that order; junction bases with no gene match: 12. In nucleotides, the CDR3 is TGTGCCAGCAGCGGGCGGACAGGGTTAACTTACGAGCAGTTCTTC. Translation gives CASSGRTGLTYEQFF.

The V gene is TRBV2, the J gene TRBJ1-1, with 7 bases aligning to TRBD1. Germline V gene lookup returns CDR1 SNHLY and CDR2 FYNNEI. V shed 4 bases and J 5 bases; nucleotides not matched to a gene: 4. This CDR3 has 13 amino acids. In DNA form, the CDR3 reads TGTGCCAGCAGTGGCCAGGGGGGAACTGAAGCTTTCTTT. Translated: CASSGQGGTEAFF. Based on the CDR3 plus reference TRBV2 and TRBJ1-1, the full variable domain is EPEVTQTPSHQVTQMGQEVILRCVPISNHLYFYWYRQILGQKVEFLVSFYNNEISEKSEIFDDQFSVERPDGSNFTLKIRSTKLEDSAMYFCASSGQGGTEAFFGQGTRLTVV.

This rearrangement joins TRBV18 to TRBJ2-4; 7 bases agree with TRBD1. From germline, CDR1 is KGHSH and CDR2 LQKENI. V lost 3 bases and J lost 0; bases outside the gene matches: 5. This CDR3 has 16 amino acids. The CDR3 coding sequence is TGTGCCAGCTCACCGTGGCAGGGGGTAGCCAAAAACATTCAGTACTTC. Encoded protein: CASSPWQGVAKNIQYF.

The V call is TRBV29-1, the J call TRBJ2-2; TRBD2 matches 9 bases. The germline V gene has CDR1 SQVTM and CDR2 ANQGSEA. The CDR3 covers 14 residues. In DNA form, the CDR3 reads TGCGCCGGGATGACTAGCGGTTACACCGGGGAGCTGTTTTTT. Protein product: CAGMTSGYTGELFF.

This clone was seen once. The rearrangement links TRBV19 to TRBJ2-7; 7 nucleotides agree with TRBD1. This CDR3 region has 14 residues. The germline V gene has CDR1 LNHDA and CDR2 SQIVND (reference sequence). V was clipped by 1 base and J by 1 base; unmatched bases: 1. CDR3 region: CASSIGQGSYEQYF. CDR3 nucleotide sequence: TGTGCCAGTAGTATAGGACAGGGTTCCTACGAGCAGTACTTC.

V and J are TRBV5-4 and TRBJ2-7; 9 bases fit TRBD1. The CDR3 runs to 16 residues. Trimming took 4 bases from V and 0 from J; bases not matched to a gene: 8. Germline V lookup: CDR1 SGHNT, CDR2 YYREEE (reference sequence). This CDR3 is CASSLRDRAVSYEQYF. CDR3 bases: TGTGCCAGCAGCCTACGGGACAGGGCCGTCTCCTACGAGCAGTACTTC. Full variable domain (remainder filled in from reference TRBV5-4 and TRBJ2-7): ETGVTQSPTHLIKTRGQQVTLRCSSQSGHNTVSWYQQALGQGPQFIFQYYREEENGRGNFPPRFSGLQFPNYSSELNVNALELDDSALYLCASSLRDRAVSYEQYFGPGTRLTVT.

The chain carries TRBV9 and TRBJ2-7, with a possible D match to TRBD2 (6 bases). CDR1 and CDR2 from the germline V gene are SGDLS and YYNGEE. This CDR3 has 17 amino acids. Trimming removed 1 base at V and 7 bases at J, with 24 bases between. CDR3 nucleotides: TGTGCCAGCAGCGTACGAGGCTCGGGAGTTGGGTCTACTGAGCAGTACTTC. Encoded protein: CASSVRGSGVGSTEQYF.

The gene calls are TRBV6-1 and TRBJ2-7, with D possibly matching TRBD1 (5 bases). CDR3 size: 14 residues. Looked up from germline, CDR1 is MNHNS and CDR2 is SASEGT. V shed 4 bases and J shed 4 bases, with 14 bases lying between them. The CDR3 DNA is TGTGCCAGCAGTGGGGGATATGGGGCTTACGAGCAGTACTTC. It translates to CASSGGYGAYEQYF.

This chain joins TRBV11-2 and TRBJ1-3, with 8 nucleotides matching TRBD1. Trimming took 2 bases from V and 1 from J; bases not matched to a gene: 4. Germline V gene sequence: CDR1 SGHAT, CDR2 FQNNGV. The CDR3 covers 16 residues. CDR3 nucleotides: TGTGCCAGCAGCTTATTTACAGGGGGATCTGGAAACACCATATATTTT. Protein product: CASSLFTGGSGNTIYF. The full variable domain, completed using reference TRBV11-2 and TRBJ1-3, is EAGVAQSPRYKIIEKRQSVAFWCNPISGHATLYWYQQILGQGPKLLIQFQNNGVVDDSQLPKDRFSAERLKGVDSTLKIQPAKLEDSAVYLCASSLFTGGSGNTIYFGEGSWLTVV.

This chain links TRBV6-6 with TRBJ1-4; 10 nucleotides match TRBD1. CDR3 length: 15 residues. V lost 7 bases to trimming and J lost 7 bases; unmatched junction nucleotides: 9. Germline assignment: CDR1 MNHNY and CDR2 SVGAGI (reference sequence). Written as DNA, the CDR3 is TGTGCCAGCATCAAGGGGGGGACAGGGGCTGAAAAACTGTTTTTT. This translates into CASIKGGTGAEKLFF.

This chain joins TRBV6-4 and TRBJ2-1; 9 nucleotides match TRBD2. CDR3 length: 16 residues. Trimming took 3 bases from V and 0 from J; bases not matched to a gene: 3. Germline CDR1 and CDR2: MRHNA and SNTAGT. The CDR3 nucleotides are TGTGCCAGCAGTGATTTTAGCGGGAGCTCCTACAATGAGCAGTTCTTC. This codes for CASSDFSGSSYNEQFF.

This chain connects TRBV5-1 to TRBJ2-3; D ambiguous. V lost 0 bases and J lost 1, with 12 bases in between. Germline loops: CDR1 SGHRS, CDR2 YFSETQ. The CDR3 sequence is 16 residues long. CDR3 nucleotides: TGCGCCAGCAGCTTGGAATACAGAAGGCGCACAGATACGCAGTATTTT. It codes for CASSLEYRRRTDTQYF.

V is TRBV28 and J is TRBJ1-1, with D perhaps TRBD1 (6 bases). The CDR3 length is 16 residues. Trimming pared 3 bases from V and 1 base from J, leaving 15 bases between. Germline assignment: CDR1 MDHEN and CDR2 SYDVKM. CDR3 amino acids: CASSFSLTGRNTEAFF. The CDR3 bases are TGTGCCAGCAGTTTTTCCCTCACAGGGAGGAACACTGAAGCTTTCTTT.

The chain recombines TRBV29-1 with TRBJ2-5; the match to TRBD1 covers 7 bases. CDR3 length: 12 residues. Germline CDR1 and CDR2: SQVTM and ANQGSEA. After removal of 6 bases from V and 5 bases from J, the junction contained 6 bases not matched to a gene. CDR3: CSVRQGPETQYF. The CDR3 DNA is TGCAGCGTCCGACAGGGTCCTGAGACCCAGTACTTC.

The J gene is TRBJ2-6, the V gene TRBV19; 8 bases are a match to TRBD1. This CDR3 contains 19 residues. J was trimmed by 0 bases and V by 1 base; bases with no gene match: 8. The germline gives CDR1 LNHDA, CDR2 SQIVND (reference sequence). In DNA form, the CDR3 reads TGTGCCAGTAGTATAGCCCATCAGGGGGCCTTCTCTGGGGCCAACGTCCTGACTTTC. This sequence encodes CASSIAHQGAFSGANVLTF. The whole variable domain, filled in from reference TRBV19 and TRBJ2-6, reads DGGITQSPKYLFRKEGQNVTLSCEQNLNHDAMYWYRQDPGQGLRLIYYSQIVNDFQKGDIAEGYSVSREKKESFPLTVTSAQKNPTAFYLCASSIAHQGAFSGANVLTFGAGSRLTVL.

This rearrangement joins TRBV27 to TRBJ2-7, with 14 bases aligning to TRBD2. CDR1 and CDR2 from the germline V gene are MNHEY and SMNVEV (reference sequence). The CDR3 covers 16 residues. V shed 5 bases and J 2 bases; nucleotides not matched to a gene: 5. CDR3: CASSVGLAGVPYEQYF. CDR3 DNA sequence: TGTGCCAGCAGTGTGGGACTAGCGGGAGTCCCCTACGAGCAGTACTTC.

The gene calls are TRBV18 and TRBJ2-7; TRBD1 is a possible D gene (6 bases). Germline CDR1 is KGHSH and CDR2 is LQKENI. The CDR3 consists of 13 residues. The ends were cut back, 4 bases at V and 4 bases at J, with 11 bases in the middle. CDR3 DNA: TGTGCCAGCTCACAGAAACAGGGTTACGAGCAGTACTTC. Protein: CASSQKQGYEQYF.

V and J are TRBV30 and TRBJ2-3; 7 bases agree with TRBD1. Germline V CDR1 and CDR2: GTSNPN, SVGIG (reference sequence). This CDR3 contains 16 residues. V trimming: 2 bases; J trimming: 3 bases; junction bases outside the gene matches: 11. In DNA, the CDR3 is TGTGCCTGGAGTACCGGACAGGCGAGTAGGACAGATACGCAGTATTTT. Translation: CAWSTGQASRTDTQYF.

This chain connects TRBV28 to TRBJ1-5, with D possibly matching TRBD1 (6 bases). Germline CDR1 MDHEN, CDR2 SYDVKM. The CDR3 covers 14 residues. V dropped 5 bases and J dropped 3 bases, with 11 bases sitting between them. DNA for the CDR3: TGTGCCAGCAGTATGGACAGCCTCAATCAGCCCCAGCATTTT. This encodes CASSMDSLNQPQHF.

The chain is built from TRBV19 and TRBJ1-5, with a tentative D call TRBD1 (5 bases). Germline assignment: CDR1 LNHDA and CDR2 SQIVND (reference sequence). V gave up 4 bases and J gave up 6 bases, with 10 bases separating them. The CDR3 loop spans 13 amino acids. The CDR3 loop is CASSNGGAQPQHF. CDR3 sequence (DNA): TGTGCCAGTAGTAACGGGGGTGCTCAGCCCCAGCATTTT.

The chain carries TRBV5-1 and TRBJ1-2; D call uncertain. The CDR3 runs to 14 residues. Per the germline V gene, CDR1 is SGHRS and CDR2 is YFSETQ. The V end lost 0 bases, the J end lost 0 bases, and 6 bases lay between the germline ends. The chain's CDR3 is CASSLDRTNYGYTF. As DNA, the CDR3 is TGCGCCAGCAGCTTGGACAGAACTAACTATGGCTACACCTTC.

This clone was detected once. The CDR3 loop is CATSTTGLTGNTIYF. The DNA of the CDR3 is TGTGCCACCAGCACAACAGGGCTTACTGGAAACACCATATATTTT. The V and J genes are TRBV15 and TRBJ1-3; the D gene is possibly TRBD1 (6 bases). The CDR3 sequence is 15 residues long. Germline-derived CDR1 and CDR2 are LNHNV and YYDKDF (reference sequence). V lost 4 bases and J lost 2, with 12 bases in between.

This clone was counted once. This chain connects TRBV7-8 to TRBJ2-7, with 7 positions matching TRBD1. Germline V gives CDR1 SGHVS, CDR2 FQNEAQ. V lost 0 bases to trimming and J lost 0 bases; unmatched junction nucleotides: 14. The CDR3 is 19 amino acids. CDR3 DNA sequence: TGTGCCAGCAGCTTAGCGACAGGGAGAATAATTGGGGGCTCCTACGAGCAGTACTTC. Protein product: CASSLATGRIIGGSYEQYF.

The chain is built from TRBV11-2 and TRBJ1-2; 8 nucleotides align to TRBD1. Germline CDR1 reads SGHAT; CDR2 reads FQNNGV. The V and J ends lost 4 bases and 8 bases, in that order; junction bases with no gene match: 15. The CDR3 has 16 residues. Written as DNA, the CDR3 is TGTGCCAGCAGCTCCCGGACAGGGTGGCTTTCAGGAGGCTACACCTTC. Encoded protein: CASSSRTGWLSGGYTF.

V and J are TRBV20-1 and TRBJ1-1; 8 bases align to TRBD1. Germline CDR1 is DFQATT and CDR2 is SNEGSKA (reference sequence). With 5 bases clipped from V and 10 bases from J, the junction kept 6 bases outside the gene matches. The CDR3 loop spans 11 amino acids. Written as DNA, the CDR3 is TGCAGTGCTCTCAGGGGGCGCAGAGCTTTCTTT. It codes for CSALRGRRAFF.

The CDR3: CASSFRPGQKGEQYF. CDR3 in DNA: TGTGCCAGCAGCTTTCGCCCGGGACAGAAGGGCGAGCAGTACTTC. J is TRBJ2-7 and V is TRBV14, with 7 bases that match TRBD1. Germline-derived CDR1 and CDR2 are SGHDN and FVKESK. V shed 5 bases, J shed 6 bases, and the junction held 13 bases outside the gene matches. This CDR3 is built from 15 residues.

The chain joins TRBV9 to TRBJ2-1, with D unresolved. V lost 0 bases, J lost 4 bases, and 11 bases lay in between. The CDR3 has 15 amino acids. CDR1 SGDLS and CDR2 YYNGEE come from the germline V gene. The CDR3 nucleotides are TGTGCCAGCAGCGTAGATCTCTTTCCGTACAATGAGCAGTTCTTC. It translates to CASSVDLFPYNEQFF.